This TCR gamma chain is drawn from a study of intestinal T cells in coeliac disease (dated by TCRdb to 2018 to 2021). As for the study more broadly: In the TRG cohort, coeliac patients were much younger than controls, with a mean age of 16.0 years compared with about 55 years. In the TCR-delta (TRD) cohort, there were duodenal biopsies from around eleven coeliac disease patients and around eleven non-coeliac controls. Duodenal biopsies from approximately 30 coeliac disease patients and around 22 non-coeliac controls made up a second, larger TCR-gamma (TRG) cohort.

Libraries were prepared through multiplex PCR. The sequencer was an Ion Torrent PGM. TRG repertoires were amplified from 150 to 200 ng of biopsy DNA with the LymphoTrack kit, in which Illumina adapters are carried by the primers. TRG amplicons were cleaned up with AMPure XP beads, measured on a 2100 Bioanalyzer, and combined in equimolar amounts. TRG libraries were sequenced on an Ion PGM instrument. Under the source paper's analysis protocol: FastX discarded any read in which over 10% of nucleotides had a quality score below the third quartile for that patient. Alignment of reads was performed with IMGT/HighV-QUEST so that V, D and J genes were assigned, CDR3 regions were identified and functionality was assessed. After the sequences were translated into amino acids, every sequence predicted to be non-functional was thrown out. The CDR3s were broken into kmers both with and without positional annotation, PCA was run on the kmer frequencies, and the samples were clustered using every one of the 1023 combinations of PCs 1-10. Classification was validated by leave-one-out cross-validation, re-optimising parameters on the remaining samples each time. Using the vegan R package, Shannon diversity was calculated from repeated random subsamples whose size matched the lowest read count. Identical DNA sequences were merged into single rows after TCRdb reprocessed the public reads with CATT. TCRdb assigned the V and J calls; the authors' analysis was not used. This sample lists around 780 gamma-chain clones; 40% to 60% were detected once. Jointly, the top ten make up 20% to 25% of the sample.

Paper-wide results and their limitations: Age was significantly different between the coeliac and control groups, but splitting the analysis by age did not give a significant classification. In training, clustering based on TRD kmers put every one of the 22 biopsies in the right class, and the leave-one-out accuracy was reported as 91%. Of 54 biopsies, roughly 50 (around 94%) were correctly classified by TRG clustering, and a leave-one-out accuracy of approximately 87% was reported. FFPE-derived DNA was found to be relatively degraded, and loss of a proportion of TCR sequences in each sample was likely caused by this degradation. Repeated CDR3 amino acid sequences could not be distinguished from PCR duplicates.

For each case, genomic DNA was isolated from ten 5-um FFPE scrolls with the QIAamp DNA FFPE tissue kit. To test whether coeliac disease could be classified from the TCR repertoire, the study used duodenal biopsies that were formalin-fixed paraffin-embedded, fully anonymised, and surplus to diagnostic needs. For this clone: Its antigen is unknown. No per-base quality is available; no much larger clone lies one base away.

The material sequenced was a duodenal biopsy. This sequence originates from a human donor with celiac disease.

The base sequence is TGTGCCACTGGGACGGGGGGTATTGGTTGGTTCAAGATATTT. Its protein reads: CATGTGGIGWFKIF. This chain joins TRGV2 to TRGJP1. The CDR3 contains 14 residues, cysteine and phenylalanine counted. Just the 42-base CDR3 DNA is kept, in frame starting at base 1. The germline V gene encodes CDR1 EGSNGY and CDR2 YDSYNSKV. From V the trimming removes 10 bases and from J it removes 7 bases, while the gene matches leave 15 bases of the junction unaccounted for.